In this sample, the clone carrying this T cell receptor beta chain turned up many times. Its antigen is currently unknown. CDR3 length: 15 residues. V dropped 5 bases and J dropped 0; count of bases not matched to a gene: 3. Germline V gives CDR1 SGHTA, CDR2 FQGTGA. The data are from a study of early T cells in non-severe SARS-CoV-2 infection. The wider study: The study sequenced bulk RNA from unsorted whole blood, with chains unpaired. Study-wide findings and caveats: Matching against VDJdb likely underestimated virus-specific expansions, favoring anti-spike CD8.

Each cDNA molecule carried a unique molecular identifier. TCRdb called the 5' RACE reads again in MiXCR, with one record for every CDR3 protein. The table includes 20,000 to 30,000 distinct CDR3 sequences, about 4% detected once. Sequenced material: whole blood. J is TRBJ2-2 and V is TRBV7-3; 7 bases map to TRBD1. The clonotype comes from an adult who was a healthcare worker with PCR-confirmed SARS-CoV-2 infection or an uninfected control (not recorded which). In nucleotides, the CDR3 is TGTGCCAGCAGCCTCCAGGGGGCGAACACCGGGGAGCTGTTTTTT. Its translation: CASSLQGANTGELFF.